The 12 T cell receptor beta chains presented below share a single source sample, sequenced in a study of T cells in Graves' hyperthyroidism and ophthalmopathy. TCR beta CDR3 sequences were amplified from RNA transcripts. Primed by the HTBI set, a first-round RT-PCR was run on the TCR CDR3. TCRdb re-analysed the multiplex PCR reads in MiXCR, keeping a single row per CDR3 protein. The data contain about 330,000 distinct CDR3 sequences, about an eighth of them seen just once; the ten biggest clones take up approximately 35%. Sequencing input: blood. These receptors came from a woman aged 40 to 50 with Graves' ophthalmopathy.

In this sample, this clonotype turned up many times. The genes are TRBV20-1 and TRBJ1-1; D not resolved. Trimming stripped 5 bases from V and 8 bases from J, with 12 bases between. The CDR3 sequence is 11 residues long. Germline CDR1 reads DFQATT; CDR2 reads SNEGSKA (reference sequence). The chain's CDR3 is CSAPKNIEAFF. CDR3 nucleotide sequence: TGCAGTGCTCCGAAGAATATAGAAGCTTTCTTT.

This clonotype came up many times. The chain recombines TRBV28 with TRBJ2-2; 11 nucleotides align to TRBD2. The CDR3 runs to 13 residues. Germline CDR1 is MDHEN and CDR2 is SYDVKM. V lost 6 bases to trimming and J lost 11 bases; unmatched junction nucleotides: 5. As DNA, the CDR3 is TGTGCCAGCAGGGAACTAGCGGGAGATGAGCTGTTTTTT. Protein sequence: CASRELAGDELFF.

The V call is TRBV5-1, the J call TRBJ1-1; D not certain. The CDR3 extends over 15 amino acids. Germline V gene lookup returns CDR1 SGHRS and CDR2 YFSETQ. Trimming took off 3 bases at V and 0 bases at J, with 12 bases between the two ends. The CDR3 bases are TGCGCCAGCAGCTCCGGACGGCCATTGAACACTGAAGCTTTCTTT. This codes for CASSSGRPLNTEAFF.

The CDR3 nucleotides read TGTGCCAGCAGCTCGAATCGGGTGGGCTCCTACGAGCAGTACTTC. Its translation: CASSSNRVGSYEQYF. This chain connects TRBV6-1 to TRBJ2-7; D is uncertain. Between the trimmed V and J ends, which lost 6 bases and 0 bases, there was a span of 15 bases. Germline V gene sequence: CDR1 MNHNS, CDR2 SASEGT. The CDR3 has 15 amino acids.

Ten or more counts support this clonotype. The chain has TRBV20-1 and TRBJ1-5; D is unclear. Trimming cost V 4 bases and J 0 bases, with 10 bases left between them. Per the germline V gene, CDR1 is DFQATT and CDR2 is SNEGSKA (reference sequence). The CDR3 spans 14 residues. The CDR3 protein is CSATPGLSNQPQHF. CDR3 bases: TGCAGTGCTACGCCCGGGCTTAGCAATCAGCCCCAGCATTTT.

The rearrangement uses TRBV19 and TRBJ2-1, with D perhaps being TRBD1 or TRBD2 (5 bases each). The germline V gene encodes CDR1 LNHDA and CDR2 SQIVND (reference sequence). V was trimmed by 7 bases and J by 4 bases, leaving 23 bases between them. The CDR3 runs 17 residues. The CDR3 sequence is CASTGTRIGVMYNEQFF. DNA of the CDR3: TGTGCCAGTACGGGGACGAGGATTGGGGTGATGTACAATGAGCAGTTCTTC.

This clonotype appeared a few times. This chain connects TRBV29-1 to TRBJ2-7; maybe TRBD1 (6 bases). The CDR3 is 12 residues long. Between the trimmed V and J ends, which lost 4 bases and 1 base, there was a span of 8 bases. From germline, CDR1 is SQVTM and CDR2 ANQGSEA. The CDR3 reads CSVAQGSYEQYF. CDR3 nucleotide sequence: TGCAGCGTTGCGCAGGGGTCCTACGAGCAGTACTTC.

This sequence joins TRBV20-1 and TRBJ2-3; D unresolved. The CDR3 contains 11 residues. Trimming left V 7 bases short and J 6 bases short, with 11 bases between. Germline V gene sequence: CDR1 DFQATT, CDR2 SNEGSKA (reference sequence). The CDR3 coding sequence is TGCAGTGTAAACCCGGGTGATACGCAGTATTTT. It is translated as CSVNPGDTQYF.

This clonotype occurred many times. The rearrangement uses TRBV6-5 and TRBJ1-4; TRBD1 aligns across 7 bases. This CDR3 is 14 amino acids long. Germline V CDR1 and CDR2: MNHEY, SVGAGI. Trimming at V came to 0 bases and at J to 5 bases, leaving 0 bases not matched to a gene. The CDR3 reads CASSYSGQNEKLFF. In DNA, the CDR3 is TGTGCCAGCAGTTACTCGGGACAGAATGAAAAACTGTTTTTT.

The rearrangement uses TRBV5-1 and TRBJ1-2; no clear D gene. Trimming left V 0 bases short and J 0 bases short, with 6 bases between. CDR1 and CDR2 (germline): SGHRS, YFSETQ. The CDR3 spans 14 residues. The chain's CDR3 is CASSLEAPNYGYTF. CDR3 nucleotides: TGCGCCAGCAGCTTGGAGGCCCCTAACTATGGCTACACCTTC.

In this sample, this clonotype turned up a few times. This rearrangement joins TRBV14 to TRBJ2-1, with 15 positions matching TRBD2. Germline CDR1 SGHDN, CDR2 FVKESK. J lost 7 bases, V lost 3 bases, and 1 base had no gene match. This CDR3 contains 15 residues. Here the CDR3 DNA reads TGTGCCAGCAGCCAGGGACTAGCGGGAGGTAATGAGCAGTTCTTC. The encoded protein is CASSQGLAGGNEQFF. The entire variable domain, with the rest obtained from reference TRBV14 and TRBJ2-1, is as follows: EAGVTQFPSHSVIEKGQTVTLRCDPISGHDNLYWYRRVMGKEIKFLLHFVKESKQDESGMPNNRFLAERTGGTYSTLKVQPAELEDSGVYFCASSQGLAGGNEQFFGPGTRLTVL.

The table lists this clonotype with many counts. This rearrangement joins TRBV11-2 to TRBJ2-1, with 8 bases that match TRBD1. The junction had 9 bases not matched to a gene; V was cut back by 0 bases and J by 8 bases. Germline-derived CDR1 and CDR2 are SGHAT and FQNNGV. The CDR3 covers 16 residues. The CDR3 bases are TGTGCCAGCAGCTTAGATGGGGCAGGGGGCACATATGAGCAGTTCTTC. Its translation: CASSLDGAGGTYEQFF.